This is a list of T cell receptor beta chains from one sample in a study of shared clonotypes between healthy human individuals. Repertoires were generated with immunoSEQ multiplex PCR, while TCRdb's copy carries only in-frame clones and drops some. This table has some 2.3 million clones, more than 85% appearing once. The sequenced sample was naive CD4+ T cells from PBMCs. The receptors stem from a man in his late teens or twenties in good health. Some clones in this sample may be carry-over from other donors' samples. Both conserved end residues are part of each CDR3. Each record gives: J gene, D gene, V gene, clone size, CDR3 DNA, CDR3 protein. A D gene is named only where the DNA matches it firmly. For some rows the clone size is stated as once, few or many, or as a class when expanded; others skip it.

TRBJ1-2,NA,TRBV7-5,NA,TGTGTCAGAAGCTTAGCAGGGCAGGGAGCTAACTATGGCTACACCTTC,CVRSLAGQGANYGYTF
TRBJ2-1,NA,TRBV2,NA,TGTGCCAGCAGTGTGTATAGTGAGCAGTTCTTC,CASSVYSEQFF
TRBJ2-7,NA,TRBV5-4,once,TGTGCCAGCAGCTATAGCGGAGCTAACTACGAGCAGTACTTC,CASSYSGANYEQYF
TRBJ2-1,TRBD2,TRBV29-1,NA,TGCAGCGAGAAGAGACTAGCGGGAGGCTTCAATGAGCAGTTCTTC,CSEKRLAGGFNEQFF
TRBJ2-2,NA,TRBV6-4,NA,TGTGCCAGCAGTGCCCAGGGACCTCCACCCGGGGAGCTGTTTTTT,CASSAQGPPPGELFF
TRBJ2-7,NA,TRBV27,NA,TGTGCCAGCAGCGATCGGGTTTACTCCTACGAGCAGTACTTC,CASSDRVYSYEQYF
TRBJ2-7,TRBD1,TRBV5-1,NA,TGCGCCAGCAGCCAGGGGACAGGGTACTACGAGCAGTACTTC,CASSQGTGYYEQYF
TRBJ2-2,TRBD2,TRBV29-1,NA,TGCAGCGTTGCTGGACTAGCGGGCAACCTGAACACCGGGGAGCTGTTTTTT,CSVAGLAGNLNTGELFF
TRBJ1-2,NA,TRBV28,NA,TGTGCCAGCAGTCTACAGCCGAACTATGGCTACACCTTC,CASSLQPNYGYTF
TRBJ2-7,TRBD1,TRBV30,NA,TGTGCCTGGAGTGTGGCGGGACAGGGGGGCGAGCAGTACTTC,CAWSVAGQGGEQYF
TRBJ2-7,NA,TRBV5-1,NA,TGCGCCAGCAGCTTAAACCGGGACTCCCCCTACGAGCAGTACTTC,CASSLNRDSPYEQYF
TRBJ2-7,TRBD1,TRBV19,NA,TGTGCCAGTAGTGCAACGACCGGGACAGGGAGGGGACGCGAGCAGTACTTC,CASSATTGTGRGREQYF
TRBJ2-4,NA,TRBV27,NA,TGTGCCAGCAGTTTACAGTGGGTGGGGCCTGGGGCCAAAAACATTCAGTACTTC,CASSLQWVGPGAKNIQYF
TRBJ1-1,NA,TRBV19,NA,TGTGCCAGTAGTATAGGGTTTAACACTGAAGCTTTCTTT,CASSIGFNTEAFF
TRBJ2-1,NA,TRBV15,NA,TGTGCCACCAGCAGAGATACCGGGTCCTACAATGAGCAGTTCTTC,CATSRDTGSYNEQFF
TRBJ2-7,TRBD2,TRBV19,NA,TGTGCCAGTTCCCGGGCTAGCGGAGGTCGGTCCTACGAGCAGTACTTC,CASSRASGGRSYEQYF
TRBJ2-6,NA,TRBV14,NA,TGTGCCAGCAGCCAAGTTGGGCAGCATCCCTCTGGGGCCAACGTCCTGACTTTC,CASSQVGQHPSGANVLTF
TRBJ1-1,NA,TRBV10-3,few,TGTGCCATCAGTGACCCGGCGACAGACGAGGCTTTCTTT,CAISDPATDEAFF
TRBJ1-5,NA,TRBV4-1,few,TGCGCCAGCAGCCCCCCGGCAGCTGGTCAGCCCCAGCATTTT,CASSPPAAGQPQHF
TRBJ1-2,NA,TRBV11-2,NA,TGTGCCAGCAACCCGGGATCTAACTATGGCTACACCTTC,CASNPGSNYGYTF
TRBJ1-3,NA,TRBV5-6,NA,TGTGCCAGCAGCTTGGGACCGACCTCTGGAAACACCATATATTTT,CASSLGPTSGNTIYF
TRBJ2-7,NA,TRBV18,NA,TGTGCCAGCTCACCGCGGGCAGGGCAGTCCTACGAGCAGTACTTC,CASSPRAGQSYEQYF
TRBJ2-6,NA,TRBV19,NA,TGTGCCAGTAGATCCGGGAAGGCTGGGGCCAACGTCCTGACTTTC,CASRSGKAGANVLTF
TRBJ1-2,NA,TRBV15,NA,TGTGCCACCAGCAGAGATATGGGGGGGCGGGAGGATGGCTACACCTTC,CATSRDMGGREDGYTF
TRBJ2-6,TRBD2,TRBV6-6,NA,TGTGCCAGCACGGGGACTAGAAGTGCCGGGGCCAACGTCCTGACTTTC,CASTGTRSAGANVLTF
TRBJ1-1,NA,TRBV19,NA,TGTGCCAGTAGGGACAGCCCGAACACTGAAGCTTTCTTT,CASRDSPNTEAFF
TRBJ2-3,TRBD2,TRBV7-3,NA,TGTGCCAGCAGCCTACTAGCGGGAGGTGCTAGCACAGATACGCAGTATTTT,CASSLLAGGASTDTQYF
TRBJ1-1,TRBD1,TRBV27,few,TGTGCCAGCAGTTTATACAGGGGAGGTGAAGCTTTCTTT,CASSLYRGGEAFF
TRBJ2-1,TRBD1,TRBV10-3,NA,TGTGCCATCAGCCGAACCGGGACAGGGGGCCTCAATGAGCAGTTCTTC,CAISRTGTGGLNEQFF
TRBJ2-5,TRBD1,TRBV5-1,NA,TGCGCCAGCAGCTTGGGCCCCCCGGGGACAGGGGAGACCCAGTACTTC,CASSLGPPGTGETQYF
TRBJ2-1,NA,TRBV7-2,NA,TGTGCCAGCAGCTTCTGGTCCACCTTTCCTCTCAATGAGCAGTTCTTC,CASSFWSTFPLNEQFF
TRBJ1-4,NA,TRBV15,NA,TGTGCCACCAGCAGAGGGCCATCCTCGGGTGAAAAACTGTTTTTT,CATSRGPSSGEKLFF
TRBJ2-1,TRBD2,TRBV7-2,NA,TGTGCCAGCAGCCCTGTCCCCATGTTCGGGAGGGCCGATGAGCAGTTCTTC,CASSPVPMFGRADEQFF
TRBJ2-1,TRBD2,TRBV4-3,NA,TGCGCCAGCAGCCAAGATCCAGCGGGGTACAATGAGCAGTTCTTC,CASSQDPAGYNEQFF
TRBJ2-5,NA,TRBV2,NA,TGTGCCAGCAGTGAAGGGGCAGGGTTCGAGACCCAGTACTTC,CASSEGAGFETQYF